This paragraph reports one T cell receptor beta chain. This sample is part of a study of blood T cell repertoires in COVID-19. Study overall: Italy, Spain and the United States were the sources of the convalescent and acute COVID-19 samples. PBMCs, B-cell-depleted T cells, or T cells were the source of the cDNA or gDNA that made up the material.

As processed by the authors: Using reference gene primer amplification, nucleated cell counts were estimated. Method: immunoSEQ multiplex PCR; TCRdb's copy keeps in-frame clones and lacks some. V, J and clone size are those of that table, while D and trimming were read from the DNA. The sample comprises about 40,000 clones, about 79% of which are singletons, and approximately 25% rests with the top ten. Germline CDR1 is SGHDT and CDR2 is YYEEEE. The CDR3 contains 14 residues. V gave up 3 bases and J gave up 10 bases; unmatched junction bases: 7. Sequencing was done on a sample of peripheral blood. This chain connects TRBV5-6 to TRBJ1-6, with TRBD1 matching 7 bases. The receptor was derived from a human donor with acute or convalescent COVID-19. The donor label of this sample is uncertain. CDR3: CASSSDRQGSPLHF. CDR3 nucleotide sequence: TGTGCCAGCAGCTCCGACCGACAGGGATCACCCCTCCACTTT.